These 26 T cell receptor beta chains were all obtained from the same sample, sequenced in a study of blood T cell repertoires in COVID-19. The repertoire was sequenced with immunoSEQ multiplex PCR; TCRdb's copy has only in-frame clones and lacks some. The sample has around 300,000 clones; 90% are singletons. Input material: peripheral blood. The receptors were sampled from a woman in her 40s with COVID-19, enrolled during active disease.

CDR3 nucleotide sequence: TGTGCCAGCAGTTTTGAGGGGGACACTGAAGCTTTCTTT. The encoded protein is CASSFEGDTEAFF. The rearrangement uses TRBV28 and TRBJ1-1, with a tentative D call TRBD1 (6 bases). The CDR3 is 13 residues long. Trimming removed 3 bases at V and 3 bases at J, with 8 bases between. Germline V CDR1 and CDR2: MDHEN, SYDVKM.

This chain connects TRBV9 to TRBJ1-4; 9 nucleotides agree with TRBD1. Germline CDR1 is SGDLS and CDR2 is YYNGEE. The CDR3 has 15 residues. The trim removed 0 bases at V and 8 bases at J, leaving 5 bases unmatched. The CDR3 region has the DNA TGTGCCAGCAGCGTAGCTACCACAGGGGGCGAAAAACTGTTTTTT. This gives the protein CASSVATTGGEKLFF.

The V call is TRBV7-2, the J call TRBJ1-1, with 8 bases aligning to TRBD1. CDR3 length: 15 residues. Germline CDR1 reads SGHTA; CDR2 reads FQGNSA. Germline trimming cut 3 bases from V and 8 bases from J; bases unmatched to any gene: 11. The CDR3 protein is CASSLGGQGASEAFF. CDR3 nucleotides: TGTGCCAGCAGCTTGGGCGGACAGGGCGCTTCCGAAGCTTTCTTT.

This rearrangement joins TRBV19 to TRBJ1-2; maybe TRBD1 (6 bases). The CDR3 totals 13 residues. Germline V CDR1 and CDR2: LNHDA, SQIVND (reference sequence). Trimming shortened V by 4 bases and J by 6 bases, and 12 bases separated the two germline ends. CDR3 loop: CASSTQGSNGYTF. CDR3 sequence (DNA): TGTGCCAGTAGTACACAGGGAAGTAATGGCTACACCTTC.

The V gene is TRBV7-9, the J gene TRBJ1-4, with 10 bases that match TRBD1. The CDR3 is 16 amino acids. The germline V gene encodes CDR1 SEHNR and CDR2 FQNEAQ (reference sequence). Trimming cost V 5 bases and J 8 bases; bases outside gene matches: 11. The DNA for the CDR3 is TGTGCCAGCAGCCCCTCTGGGGACAGGGGAGGGGAAAAACTGTTTTTT. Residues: CASSPSGDRGGEKLFF.

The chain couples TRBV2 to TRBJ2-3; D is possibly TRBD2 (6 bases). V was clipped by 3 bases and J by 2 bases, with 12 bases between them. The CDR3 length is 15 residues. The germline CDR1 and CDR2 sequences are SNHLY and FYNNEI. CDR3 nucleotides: TGTGCCAGCAGTGACTGGCGGGGACTCACAGATACGCAGTATTTT. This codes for CASSDWRGLTDTQYF. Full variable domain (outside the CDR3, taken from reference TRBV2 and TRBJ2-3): EPEVTQTPSHQVTQMGQEVILRCVPISNHLYFYWYRQILGQKVEFLVSFYNNEISEKSEIFDDQFSVERPDGSNFTLKIRSTKLEDSAMYFCASSDWRGLTDTQYFGPGTRLTVL.

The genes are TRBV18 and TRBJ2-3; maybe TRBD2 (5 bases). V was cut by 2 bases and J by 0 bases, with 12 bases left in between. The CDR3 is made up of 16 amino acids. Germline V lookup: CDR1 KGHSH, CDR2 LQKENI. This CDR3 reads CASSPVGAASTDTQYF. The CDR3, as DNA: TGTGCCAGCTCACCAGTTGGAGCGGCTAGCACAGATACGCAGTATTTT. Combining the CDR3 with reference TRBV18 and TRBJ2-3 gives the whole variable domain NAGVMQNPRHLVRRRGQEARLRCSPMKGHSHVYWYRQLPEEGLKFMVYLQKENIIDESGMPKERFSAEFPKEGPSILRIQQVVRGDSAAYFCASSPVGAASTDTQYFGPGTRLTVL.

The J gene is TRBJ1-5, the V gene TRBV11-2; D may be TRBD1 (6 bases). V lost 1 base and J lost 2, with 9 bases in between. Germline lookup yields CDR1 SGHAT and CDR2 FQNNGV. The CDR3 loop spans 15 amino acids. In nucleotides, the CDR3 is TGTGCCAGCAGCTTAGCGGGGGGCCGCAATCAGCCCCAGCATTTT. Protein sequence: CASSLAGGRNQPQHF.

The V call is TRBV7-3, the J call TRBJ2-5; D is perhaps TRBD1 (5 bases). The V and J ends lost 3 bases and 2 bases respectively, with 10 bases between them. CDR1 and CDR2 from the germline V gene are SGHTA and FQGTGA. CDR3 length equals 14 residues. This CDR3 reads CASSFGHLQETQYF. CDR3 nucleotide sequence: TGTGCCAGCAGCTTCGGACACCTTCAAGAGACCCAGTACTTC. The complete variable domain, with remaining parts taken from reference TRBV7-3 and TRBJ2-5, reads GAGVSQTPSNKVTEKGKYVELRCDPISGHTALYWYRQSLGQGPEFLIYFQGTGAADDSGLPNDRFFAVRPEGSVSTLKIQRTERGDSAVYLCASSFGHLQETQYFGPGTRLLVL.

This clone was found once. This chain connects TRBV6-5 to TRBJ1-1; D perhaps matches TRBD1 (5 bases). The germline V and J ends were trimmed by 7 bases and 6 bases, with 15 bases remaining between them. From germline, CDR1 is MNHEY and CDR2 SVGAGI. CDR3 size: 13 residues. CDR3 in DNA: TGTGCCAGCAAACGGGGGGACGCGGCTGAAGCTTTCTTT. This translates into CASKRGDAAEAFF.

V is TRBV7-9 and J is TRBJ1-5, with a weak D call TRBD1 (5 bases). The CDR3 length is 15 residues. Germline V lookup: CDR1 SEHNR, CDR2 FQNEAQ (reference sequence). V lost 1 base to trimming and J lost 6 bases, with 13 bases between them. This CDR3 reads CASSLGSTVAQPQHF. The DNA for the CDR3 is TGTGCCAGCAGCTTAGGATCGACAGTCGCTCAGCCCCAGCATTTT.

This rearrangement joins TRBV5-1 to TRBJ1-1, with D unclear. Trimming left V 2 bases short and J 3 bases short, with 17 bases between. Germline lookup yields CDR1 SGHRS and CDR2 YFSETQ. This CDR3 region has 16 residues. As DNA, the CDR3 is TGCGCCAGCAGCTTCGCAGGCCCATCGGGAGACACTGAAGCTTTCTTT. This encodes CASSFAGPSGDTEAFF.

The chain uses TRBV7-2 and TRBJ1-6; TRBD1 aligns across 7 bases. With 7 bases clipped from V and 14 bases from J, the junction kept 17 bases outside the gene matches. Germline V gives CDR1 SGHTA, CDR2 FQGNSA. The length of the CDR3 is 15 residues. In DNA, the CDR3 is TGTGCCAGCATCGGTACAGGGGCAGCAAGAGGAGCCCTCCACTTT. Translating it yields CASIGTGAARGALHF.

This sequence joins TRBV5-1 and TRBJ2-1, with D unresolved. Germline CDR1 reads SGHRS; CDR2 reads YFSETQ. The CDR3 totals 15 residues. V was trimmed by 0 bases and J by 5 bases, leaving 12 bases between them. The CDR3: CASSLEGAGHNEQFF. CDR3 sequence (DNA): TGCGCCAGCAGCTTGGAAGGAGCCGGCCACAATGAGCAGTTCTTC.

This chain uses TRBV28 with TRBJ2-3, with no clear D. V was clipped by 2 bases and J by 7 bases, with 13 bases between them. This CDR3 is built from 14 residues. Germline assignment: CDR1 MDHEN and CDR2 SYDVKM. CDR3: CASSLPYVEYTQYF. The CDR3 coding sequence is TGTGCCAGCAGTTTACCCTATGTAGAGTATACGCAGTATTTT.

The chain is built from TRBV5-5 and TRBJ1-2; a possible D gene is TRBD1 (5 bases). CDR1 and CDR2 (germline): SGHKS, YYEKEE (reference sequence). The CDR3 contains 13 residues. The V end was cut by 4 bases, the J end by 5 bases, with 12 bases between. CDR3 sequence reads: CASSLRDEYGYTF. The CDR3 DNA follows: TGTGCCAGCAGCCTCAGGGATGAATATGGCTACACCTTC.

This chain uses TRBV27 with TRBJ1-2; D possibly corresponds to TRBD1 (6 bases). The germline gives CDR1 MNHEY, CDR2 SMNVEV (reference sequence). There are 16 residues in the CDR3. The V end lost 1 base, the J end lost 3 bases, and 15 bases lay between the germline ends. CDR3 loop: CASSLYGAGGDYGYTF. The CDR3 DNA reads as TGTGCCAGCAGTTTATATGGGGCGGGGGGCGACTATGGCTACACCTTC.

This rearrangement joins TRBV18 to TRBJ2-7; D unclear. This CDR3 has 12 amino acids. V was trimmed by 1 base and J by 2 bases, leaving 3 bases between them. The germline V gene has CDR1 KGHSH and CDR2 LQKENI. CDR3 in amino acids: CASSPRAYEQYF. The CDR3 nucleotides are TGTGCCAGCTCACCACGAGCCTACGAGCAGTACTTC.

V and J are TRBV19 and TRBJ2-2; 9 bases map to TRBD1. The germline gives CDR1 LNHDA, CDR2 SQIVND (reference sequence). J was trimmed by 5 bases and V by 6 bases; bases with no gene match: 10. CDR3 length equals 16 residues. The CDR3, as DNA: TGTGCCAGTAGCCTCCGGGGACAGGGCACAACCGGGGAGCTGTTTTTT. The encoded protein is CASSLRGQGTTGELFF.

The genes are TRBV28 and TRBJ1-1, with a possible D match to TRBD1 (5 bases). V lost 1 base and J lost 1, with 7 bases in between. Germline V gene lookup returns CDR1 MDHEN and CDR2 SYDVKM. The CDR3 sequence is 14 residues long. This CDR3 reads CASSLFGQNTEAFF. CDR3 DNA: TGTGCCAGCAGTTTATTCGGACAGAACACTGAAGCTTTCTTT.

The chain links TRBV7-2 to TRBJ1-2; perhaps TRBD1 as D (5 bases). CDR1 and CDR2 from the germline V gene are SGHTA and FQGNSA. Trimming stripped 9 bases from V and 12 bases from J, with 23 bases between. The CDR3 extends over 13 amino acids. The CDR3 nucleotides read TGTGCCAGTATCGGGGGGAGCGCTTCATCCCACACCTTC. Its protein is CASIGGSASSHTF.

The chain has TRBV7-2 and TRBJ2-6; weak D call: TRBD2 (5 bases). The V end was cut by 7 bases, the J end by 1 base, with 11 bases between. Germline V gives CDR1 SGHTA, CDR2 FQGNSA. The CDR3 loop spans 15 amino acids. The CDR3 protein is CASTFRGSGANVLTF. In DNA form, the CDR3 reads TGTGCCAGCACCTTTCGCGGGTCTGGGGCCAACGTCCTGACTTTC.

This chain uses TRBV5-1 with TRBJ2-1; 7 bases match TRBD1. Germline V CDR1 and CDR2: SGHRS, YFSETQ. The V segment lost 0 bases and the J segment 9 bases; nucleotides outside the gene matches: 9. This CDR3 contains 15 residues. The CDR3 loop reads CASSLVQGDTSEQFF. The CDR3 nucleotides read TGCGCCAGCAGCTTGGTCCAGGGGGATACAAGTGAGCAGTTCTTC.

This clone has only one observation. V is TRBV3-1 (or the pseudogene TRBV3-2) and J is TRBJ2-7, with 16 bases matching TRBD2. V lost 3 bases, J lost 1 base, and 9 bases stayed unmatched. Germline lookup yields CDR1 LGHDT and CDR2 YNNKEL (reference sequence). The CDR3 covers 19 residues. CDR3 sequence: CASSQRGLAGGPGSYEQYF. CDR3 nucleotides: TGTGCCAGCAGCCAGCGGGGACTAGCGGGAGGGCCAGGGTCCTACGAGCAGTACTTC.

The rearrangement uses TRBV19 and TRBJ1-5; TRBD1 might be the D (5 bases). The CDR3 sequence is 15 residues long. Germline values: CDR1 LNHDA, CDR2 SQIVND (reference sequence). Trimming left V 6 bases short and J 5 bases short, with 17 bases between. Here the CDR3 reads CASRKGNLQHQPQHF. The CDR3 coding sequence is TGTGCCAGTAGGAAGGGGAATTTACAGCATCAGCCCCAGCATTTT.

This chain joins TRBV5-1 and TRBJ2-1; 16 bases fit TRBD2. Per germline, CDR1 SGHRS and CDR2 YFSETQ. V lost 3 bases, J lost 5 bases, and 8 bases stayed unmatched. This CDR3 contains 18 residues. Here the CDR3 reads CASSSGLAGGPTNNEQFF. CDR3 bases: TGCGCCAGCAGCTCGGGACTAGCGGGGGGGCCCACCAACAATGAGCAGTTCTTC.